One sample yielded the 4 T cell receptor beta chains listed below, sequenced in a study of T-cell reconstitution after alpha-beta-depleted transplantation in children. Preparation of the TCRbeta library used unique molecular identifiers. One entry per CDR3 protein, called by TCRdb with MiXCR from the PCR reads. Of about 610,000 distinct CDR3 sequences listed, approximately 10% were seen once; the top ten hold roughly 4%. This material consisted of PBMCs from the stem cell graft donor, taken from the stem cell graft. The receptors come from a human donor who donated a stem cell graft to a child with acute myeloid leukemia.

The chain employs TRBV15 and TRBJ2-3; 8 bases align to TRBD2. This CDR3 region has 17 residues. J gave up 0 bases and V 1 base, and 6 bases lay outside the gene matches. The germline CDR1 and CDR2 sequences are LNHNV and YYDKDF (reference sequence). CDR3 nucleotides: TGTGCCACCAGCAGAGGGGCGGGCGGGGGGAGCACAGATACGCAGTATTTT. It is translated as CATSRGAGGGSTDTQYF.

The chain uses TRBV6-5 and TRBJ1-1, with no clear D. The CDR3 is 14 amino acids. CDR1 and CDR2 (germline): MNHEY, SVGAGI. Trimming shortened V by 2 bases and J by 5 bases, and 12 bases separated the two germline ends. CDR3 region: CASSYSAGRTEAFF. The CDR3 nucleotides are TGTGCCAGCAGTTACAGCGCGGGGAGGACTGAAGCTTTCTTT.

CDR3: CASSLGGEAREQYF. The CDR3 nucleotides are TGTGCCAGCAGCTTGGGGGGAGAGGCTCGAGAGCAGTACTTC. The chain is built from TRBV7-2 and TRBJ2-7, with D perhaps matching TRBD2 (6 bases). The CDR3 has 14 residues. The germline V gene has CDR1 SGHTA and CDR2 FQGNSA. The V gene lost 3 bases and the J gene lost 7 bases, with 16 bases spanning the gap.

This clonotype appeared a few times. An end of the junction does not agree with germline; a read error may underlie this. The chain combines TRBV7-2 with TRBJ1-2; D not resolved. This CDR3 has 9 amino acids. Germline V gene data show CDR1 as SGHTA and CDR2 as FQGNSA. The CDR3 is CASSLEAHF. For the CDR3, the DNA is TGTGCCAGCAGCTTAGAGGCCCACTTC.